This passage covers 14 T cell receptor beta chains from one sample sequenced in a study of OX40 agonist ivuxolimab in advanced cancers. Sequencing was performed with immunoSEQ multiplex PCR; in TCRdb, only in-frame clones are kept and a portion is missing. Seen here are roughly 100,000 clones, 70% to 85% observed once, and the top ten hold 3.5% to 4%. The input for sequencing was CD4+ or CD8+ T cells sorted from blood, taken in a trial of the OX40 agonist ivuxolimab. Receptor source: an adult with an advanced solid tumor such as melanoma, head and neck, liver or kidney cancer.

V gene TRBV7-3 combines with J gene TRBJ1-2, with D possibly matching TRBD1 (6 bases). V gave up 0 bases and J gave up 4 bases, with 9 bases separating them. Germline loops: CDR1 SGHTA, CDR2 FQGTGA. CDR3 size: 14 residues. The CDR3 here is CASSLTPGAYGYTF. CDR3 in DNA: TGTGCCAGCAGCTTAACACCAGGGGCCTATGGCTACACCTTC.

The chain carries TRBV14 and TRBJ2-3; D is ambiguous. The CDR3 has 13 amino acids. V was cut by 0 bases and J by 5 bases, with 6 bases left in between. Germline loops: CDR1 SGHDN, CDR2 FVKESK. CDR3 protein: CASSQDLVDTQYF. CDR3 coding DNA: TGTGCCAGCAGCCAAGATCTGGTAGATACGCAGTATTTT.

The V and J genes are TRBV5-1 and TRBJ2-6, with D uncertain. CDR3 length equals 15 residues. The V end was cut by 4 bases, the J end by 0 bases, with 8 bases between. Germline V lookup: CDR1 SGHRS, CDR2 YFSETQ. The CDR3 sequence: CASSRTDSGANVLTF. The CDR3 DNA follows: TGCGCCAGCAGCCGAACAGACTCTGGGGCCAACGTCCTGACTTTC.

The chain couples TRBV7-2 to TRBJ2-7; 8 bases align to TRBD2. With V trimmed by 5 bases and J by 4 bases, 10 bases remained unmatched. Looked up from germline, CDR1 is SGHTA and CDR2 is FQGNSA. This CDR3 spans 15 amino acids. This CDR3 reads CASSPSAGVVYEQYF. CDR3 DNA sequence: TGTGCCAGCAGCCCCTCAGCGGGAGTAGTTTACGAGCAGTACTTC. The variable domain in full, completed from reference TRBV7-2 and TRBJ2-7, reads GAGVSQSPSNKVTEKGKDVELRCDPISGHTALYWYRQSLGQGLEFLIYFQGNSAPDKSGLPSDRFSAERTGGSVSTLTIQRTQQEDSAVYLCASSPSAGVVYEQYFGPGTRLTVT.

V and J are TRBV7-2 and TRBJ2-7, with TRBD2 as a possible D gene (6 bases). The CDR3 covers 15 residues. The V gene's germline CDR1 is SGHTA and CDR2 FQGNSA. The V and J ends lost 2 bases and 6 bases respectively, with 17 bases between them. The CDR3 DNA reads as TGTGCCAGCAGCTTATGGCGGGACCGGCGGCCCGAGCAGTACTTC. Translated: CASSLWRDRRPEQYF.

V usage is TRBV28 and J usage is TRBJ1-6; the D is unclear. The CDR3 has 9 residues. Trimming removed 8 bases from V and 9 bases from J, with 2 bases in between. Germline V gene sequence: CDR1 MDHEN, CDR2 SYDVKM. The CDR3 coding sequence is TGTGCCAGCGGTTCACCCCTCCACTTT. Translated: CASGSPLHF.

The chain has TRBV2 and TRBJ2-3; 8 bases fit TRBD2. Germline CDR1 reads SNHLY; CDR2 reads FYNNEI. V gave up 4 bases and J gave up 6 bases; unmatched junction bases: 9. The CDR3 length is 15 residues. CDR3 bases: TGTGCCAGCAGTGGTACGGGAGGGCCGTCGGATACGCAGTATTTT. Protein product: CASSGTGGPSDTQYF.

CDR3 bases: TGTGCCAGTAGTATAGCAGGCGAGCAGTACTTC. Encoded protein: CASSIAGEQYF. The chain joins TRBV19 to TRBJ2-7, with D unresolved. The CDR3 is made up of 11 amino acids. Germline V gene sequence: CDR1 LNHDA, CDR2 SQIVND (reference sequence). V shed 1 base and J shed 6 bases, with 4 bases lying between them.

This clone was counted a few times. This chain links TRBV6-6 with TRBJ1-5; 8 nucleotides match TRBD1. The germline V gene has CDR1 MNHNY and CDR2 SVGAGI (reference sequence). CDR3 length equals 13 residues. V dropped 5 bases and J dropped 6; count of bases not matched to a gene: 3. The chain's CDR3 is CASSGQGGQPQHF. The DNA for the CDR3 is TGTGCCAGCAGTGGACAGGGAGGTCAGCCCCAGCATTTT.

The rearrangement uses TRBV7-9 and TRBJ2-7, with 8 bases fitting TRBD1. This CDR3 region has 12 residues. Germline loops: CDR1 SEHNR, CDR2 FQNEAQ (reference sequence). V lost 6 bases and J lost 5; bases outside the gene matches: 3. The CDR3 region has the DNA TGTGCCAGCAGATCGACAGGGGACGAGCAGTACTTC. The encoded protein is CASRSTGDEQYF.

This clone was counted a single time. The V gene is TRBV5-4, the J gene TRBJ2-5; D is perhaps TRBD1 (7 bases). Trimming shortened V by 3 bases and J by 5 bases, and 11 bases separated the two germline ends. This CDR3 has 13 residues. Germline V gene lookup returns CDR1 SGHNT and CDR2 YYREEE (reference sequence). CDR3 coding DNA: TGTGCCAGCAGCTCCAGGGGGGAGGAGACCCAGTACTTC. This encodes CASSSRGEETQYF.

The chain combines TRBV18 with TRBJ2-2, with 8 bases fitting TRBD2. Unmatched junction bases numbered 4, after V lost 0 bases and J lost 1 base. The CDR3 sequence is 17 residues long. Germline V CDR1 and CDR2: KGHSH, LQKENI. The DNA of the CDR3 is TGTGCCAGCTCACCACCGGGACTAGGCCTGAACACCGGGGAGCTGTTTTTT. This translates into CASSPPGLGLNTGELFF.

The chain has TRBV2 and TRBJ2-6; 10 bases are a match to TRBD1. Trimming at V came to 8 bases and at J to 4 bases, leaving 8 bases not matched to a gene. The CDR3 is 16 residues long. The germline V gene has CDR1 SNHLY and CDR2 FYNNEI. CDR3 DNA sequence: TGTGCCAGCGACCGGGACAGGGGATCCGGGGCCAACGTCCTGACTTTC. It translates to CASDRDRGSGANVLTF.

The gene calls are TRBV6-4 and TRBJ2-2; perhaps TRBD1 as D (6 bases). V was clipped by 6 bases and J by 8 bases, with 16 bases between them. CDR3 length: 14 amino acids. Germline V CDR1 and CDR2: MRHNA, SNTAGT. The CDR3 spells CASSLDQTGGELFF. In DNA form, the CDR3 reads TGTGCCAGCAGCCTGGACCAGACAGGTGGGGAGCTGTTTTTT.